The 9 T cell receptor beta chains below all came from one sample that was sequenced in a study of response to subunit inactivated influenza vaccine listed by TCRdb under 2018. The library was generated by RT-PCR. For sequencing, an Illumina HiSeq 2500 was employed. The public reads were run again by TCRdb, first through fastp at Q25 and then through MiXCR, and only productive beta chains were kept. Rows with a matching CDR3 protein are joined into one entry that keeps the most common DNA and genes. The sample profile shows about 700,000 distinct CDR3 sequences; around a sixth of them were found once. Of the sample, around 10% is held by the ten largest clones. The input for sequencing was PBMCs from blood, taken 11 to 12 days after vaccination. These receptors all come from a man aged 45 to 65 who received an inactivated influenza vaccine. Donor details come from another sample of the same person, matched by shared clones.

This clonotype was observed a few times. V is TRBV5-1 and J is TRBJ2-3; D may be TRBD1 (5 bases). Germline V gene sequence: CDR1 SGHRS, CDR2 YFSETQ. This CDR3 has 15 amino acids. V was trimmed by 0 bases and J by 3 bases, leaving 11 bases between them. The DNA for the CDR3 is TGCGCCAGCAGCTTGGAGGGGTATCCTACAGATACGCAGTATTTT. It is translated as CASSLEGYPTDTQYF.

This clonotype was seen only a few times. The chain is built from TRBV21-1 and TRBJ1-2. TRBV21-1 is recorded as a pseudogene. This CDR3 is 14 amino acids long. CDR3 sequence: CASSKGQGPYGYTF. The CDR3 DNA reads TGTGCCAGCAGCAAAGGGCAAGGGCCCTATGGCTACACCTTC.

The chain has TRBV9 and TRBJ2-3, with TRBD2 matching 9 bases. The CDR3 sequence is 15 residues long. The junction had 2 bases not matched to a gene; V was cut back by 0 bases and J by 3 bases. CDR1 SGDLS and CDR2 YYNGEE come from the germline V gene. The CDR3 protein is CASSVVAGVTDTQYF. The CDR3 DNA is TGTGCCAGCAGCGTAGTAGCGGGGGTGACAGATACGCAGTATTTT.

This rearrangement joins TRBV10-3 to TRBJ1-3, with D uncertain. This CDR3 has 13 amino acids. V was pared by 7 bases and J by 0 bases, with 7 bases between. CDR1 and CDR2 (germline): ENHRY, SYGVKD. The CDR3 DNA follows: TGTGCCATCACGGGGAGCTCTGGAAACACCATATATTTT. It is translated as CAITGSSGNTIYF.

The rearrangement uses TRBV3-1 and TRBJ2-5, with 9 bases that match TRBD1. Germline V lookup: CDR1 LGHDT, CDR2 YNNKEL (reference sequence). V shed 3 bases and J 4 bases; nucleotides not matched to a gene: 9. CDR3 length equals 16 residues. The CDR3 loop reads CASSHLIGTGSETQYF. The CDR3, as DNA: TGTGCCAGCAGCCATCTGATCGGGACAGGGTCAGAGACCCAGTACTTC.

V and J are TRBV20-1 and TRBJ2-5; D may be TRBD2 (5 bases). V lost 3 bases to trimming and J lost 5 bases, with 10 bases between them. The CDR3 consists of 12 residues. Germline V gene data show CDR1 as DFQATT and CDR2 as SNEGSKA (reference sequence). The CDR3 sequence is CSASRERETQYF. DNA for the CDR3: TGCAGTGCTAGTAGGGAGAGGGAGACCCAGTACTTC.

This clonotype occurred a few times. The chain joins TRBV29-1 to TRBJ1-2, with D unresolved. Between the trimmed V and J ends, which lost 4 bases and 4 bases, there was a span of 13 bases. Germline loops: CDR1 SQVTM, CDR2 ANQGSEA. CDR3 length: 13 residues. In DNA form, the CDR3 reads TGCAGCGTTGCCGAGCAGGTGCTCTATGGCTACACCTTC. It translates to CSVAEQVLYGYTF. Filled out from reference TRBV29-1 and TRBJ1-2, the complete variable domain reads SAVISQKPSRDICQRGTSLTIQCQVDSQVTMMFWYRQQPGQSLTLIATANQGSEATYESGFVIDKFPISRPNLTFSTLTVSNMSPEDSSIYLCSVAEQVLYGYTFGSGTRLTVV.

The J gene is TRBJ2-1, the V gene TRBV21-1. TRBV21-1 corresponds to a pseudogene. The CDR3 runs to 14 residues. In nucleotides, the CDR3 is TGTGCCAGCTCTCGTGAGAGCTCCGACAATGAGCAGTTCTTC. It specifies CASSRESSDNEQFF.

The chain employs TRBV9 and TRBJ2-7, with D unclear. Trimming pared 4 bases from V and 3 bases from J, leaving 14 bases between. The CDR3 runs to 14 residues. The V gene's germline CDR1 is SGDLS and CDR2 YYNGEE. For the CDR3, the DNA is TGTGCCAGCAGCCCGACTCTCTCCCTCTACGAGCAGTACTTC. Encoded protein: CASSPTLSLYEQYF.